The rows below give T cell receptor beta chains drawn from one sample of a study of shared clonotypes between healthy human individuals. TCRdb's copy holds only in-frame clones and misses some; the assay was immunoSEQ multiplex PCR. The sample includes approximately 2,300,000 clones, around 90% of them seen just once. The sample consisted of naive CD4+ T cells from PBMCs. These receptors all come from a man between 18 and 29 years old in good health. Some clones in this sample may be carry-over from other donors' samples. Each CDR3 is given with its conserved first and last residue. A D gene is named only where the DNA matches it firmly. Rows may omit the clone size; those that give it use once, few, many or a size class.

V: TRBV7-3
size: NA
length: 15
D: NA
J: TRBJ1-2
DNA: TGTGCCAGCAGCTTAAGTGGAGGGTCGGGATACGGCTACACCTTC
CDR3: CASSLSGGSGYGYTF

V: TRBV6-5
size: once
length: 15
D: NA
J: TRBJ1-3
DNA: TGTGCCAGCAGTTACTCGAGAAGATCTGGAAACACCATATATTTT
CDR3: CASSYSRRSGNTIYF

V: TRBV4-3
size: NA
length: 14
D: NA
J: TRBJ2-7
DNA: TGCGCCAGCAGCCAAGATGTTAATGTCTACGAGCAGTACTTC
CDR3: CASSQDVNVYEQYF

V: TRBV6-1
size: NA
length: 13
D: TRBD2
J: TRBJ2-4
DNA: TGTGCCAGCGGGACTAGAGCCCAAAACATTCAGTACTTC
CDR3: CASGTRAQNIQYF

V: TRBV11-2
size: NA
length: 13
D: NA
J: TRBJ2-1
DNA: TGTGCCAGCAGCTTAGATATCGGAGTGCGGCAGTTCTTC
CDR3: CASSLDIGVRQFF

V: TRBV18
size: NA
length: 15
D: TRBD1
J: TRBJ1-5
DNA: TGTGCCAGCTCACCCCTTCAGGGGGCCAATCAGCCCCAGCATTTT
CDR3: CASSPLQGANQPQHF

V: TRBV4-3
size: NA
length: 18
D: NA
J: TRBJ1-4
DNA: TGCGCCAGCAGCCAAGATTTAGCTCTCCTATCAACTAATGAAAAACTGTTTTTT
CDR3: CASSQDLALLSTNEKLFF

V: TRBV9
size: few
length: 14
D: NA
J: TRBJ1-1
DNA: TGTGCCAGCAGCGTAGATGCGTATGGCACTGAAGCTTTCTTT
CDR3: CASSVDAYGTEAFF

V: TRBV5-4
size: NA
length: 14
D: TRBD2
J: TRBJ2-1
DNA: TGTGCCAGCAGCTTGTTGGGGGGGGACAATGAGCAGTTCTTC
CDR3: CASSLLGGDNEQFF

V: TRBV27
size: NA
length: 15
D: NA
J: TRBJ2-1
DNA: TGTGCCAGCAGTTTATCGAAAAGGGCCTACAATGAGCAGTTCTTC
CDR3: CASSLSKRAYNEQFF

V: TRBV5-6
size: NA
length: 17
D: TRBD2
J: TRBJ2-3
DNA: TGTGCCAGCAGCTCGAGGGGGACTAGCGGGAGGGCAGATACGCAGTATTTT
CDR3: CASSSRGTSGRADTQYF

V: TRBV20-1
size: NA
length: 11
D: NA
J: TRBJ2-7
DNA: TGCAGTGCAACAAAAAATTACGAGCAGTACTTC
CDR3: CSATKNYEQYF

V: TRBV28
size: once
length: 14
D: NA
J: TRBJ1-2
DNA: TGTGCCAGCAGTTTTCCGAAGGGAAACTATGGCTACACCTTC
CDR3: CASSFPKGNYGYTF

V: TRBV5-1
size: NA
length: 19
D: NA
J: TRBJ2-1
DNA: TGCGCCAGCAGCCCGAGACCGGGGGTCGTGGAACAGGGGAACAATGAGCAGTTCTTC
CDR3: CASSPRPGVVEQGNNEQFF

V: TRBV28
size: NA
length: 13
D: NA
J: TRBJ1-1
DNA: TGTGCCAGCAGTGTTGTACAAAACACTGAAGCTTTCTTT
CDR3: CASSVVQNTEAFF

V: TRBV15
size: NA
length: 14
D: NA
J: TRBJ1-3
DNA: TGTGCCACCAGCGAAAGGAGCTCTGGAAACACCATATATTTT
CDR3: CATSERSSGNTIYF

V: TRBV29-1
size: NA
length: 13
D: NA
J: TRBJ2-1
DNA: TGCAGCGTTCGGGAGTACTCCTACAATGAGCAGTTCTTC
CDR3: CSVREYSYNEQFF

V: TRBV6-5
size: NA
length: 14
D: TRBD2
J: TRBJ2-1
DNA: TGTGCCAGCAGCACGACTAGCGGGAGTTTTGAGCAGTTCTTC
CDR3: CASSTTSGSFEQFF

V: TRBV7-3
size: NA
length: 13
D: NA
J: TRBJ2-7
DNA: TGTGCCAGCAAACCCCTCCTGACCTACGAGCAGTACTTC
CDR3: CASKPLLTYEQYF

V: TRBV7-3
size: NA
length: 15
D: NA
J: TRBJ2-3
DNA: TGTGCCAGCAGCCTCGAGGGGCAGATCACAGATACGCAGTATTTT
CDR3: CASSLEGQITDTQYF

V: TRBV6-5
size: once
length: 15
D: NA
J: TRBJ1-5
DNA: TGTGCCAGCACCAGGGACCGGTATAGCAATCAGCCCCAGCATTTT
CDR3: CASTRDRYSNQPQHF

V: TRBV2
size: NA
length: 14
D: NA
J: TRBJ2-1
DNA: TGTGCCAGCAGTGAGTTGAGCTCCTACAATGAGCAGTTCTTC
CDR3: CASSELSSYNEQFF

V: TRBV18
size: NA
length: 14
D: NA
J: TRBJ1-1
DNA: TGTGCCAGCTCACCAGGTGAGCGACCTGCTAAAGCTTTCTTT
CDR3: CASSPGERPAKAFF

V: TRBV29-1
size: NA
length: 11
D: NA
J: TRBJ2-5
DNA: TGCAGCGTTCTGGAGGAAGAGACCCAGTACTTC
CDR3: CSVLEEETQYF

V: TRBV5-4
size: NA
length: 16
D: NA
J: TRBJ2-5
DNA: TGTGCCAGCAGCTTGGCCGATAAGGGCGGCCAAGAGACCCAGTACTTC
CDR3: CASSLADKGGQETQYF

V: TRBV18
size: once
length: 13
D: NA
J: TRBJ1-2
DNA: TGTGCCAGCTCACCAAGGGGAAACTATGGCTACACCTTC
CDR3: CASSPRGNYGYTF

V: TRBV30
size: NA
length: 13
D: TRBD1
J: TRBJ1-2
DNA: TGTGCCTGGAGCCAAGACAGGGGCTATGGCTACACCTTC
CDR3: CAWSQDRGYGYTF

V: TRBV28
size: NA
length: 18
D: TRBD1
J: TRBJ2-6
DNA: TGTGCCAGCAGATTCTTGACAGGGCATAACTCTGGGGCCAACGTCCTGACTTTC
CDR3: CASRFLTGHNSGANVLTF

V: TRBV7-2
size: NA
length: 15
D: NA
J: TRBJ2-3
DNA: TGTGCCAGCAGAGGTCCCGGGTTAAGCACAGATACGCAGTATTTT
CDR3: CASRGPGLSTDTQYF

V: TRBV6-1
size: NA
length: 15
D: NA
J: TRBJ2-1
DNA: TGTGCCAGCAGTGAGCGACCAGTGGTTGGGAATGAGCAGTTCTTC
CDR3: CASSERPVVGNEQFF

V: TRBV6-6
size: NA
length: 14
D: NA
J: TRBJ1-1
DNA: TGTGCCAGCAGCCTGGGATCCTCGAACACTGAAGCTTTCTTT
CDR3: CASSLGSSNTEAFF

V: TRBV5-4
size: NA
length: 15
D: TRBD2
J: TRBJ2-7
DNA: TGTGCCAGCAGCTCCATAGCGGGAGGTATATACGAGCAGTACTTC
CDR3: CASSSIAGGIYEQYF

V: TRBV28
size: NA
length: 13
D: NA
J: TRBJ2-5
DNA: TGTGCCAGCAGCCTAGGCACACGGGAGACCCAGTACTTC
CDR3: CASSLGTRETQYF

V: TRBV11-2
size: NA
length: 12
D: NA
J: TRBJ1-2
DNA: TGTGCCAGCAGCTGGGCAGGGGATGGCTACACCTTC
CDR3: CASSWAGDGYTF

V: TRBV29-1
size: NA
length: 15
D: NA
J: TRBJ2-5
DNA: TGCAGCGTTGGCAGGGTTTTCCCCCGTGGGGAGACCCAGTACTTC
CDR3: CSVGRVFPRGETQYF

V: TRBV6-6
size: NA
length: 15
D: TRBD2
J: TRBJ2-7
DNA: TGTGCCAGCAGTTACGGCTCTAGCGGGACCTACGAGCAGTACTTC
CDR3: CASSYGSSGTYEQYF

V: TRBV2
size: once
length: 14
D: NA
J: TRBJ2-1
DNA: TGTGCCAGCTTAGAGCGGAGCTCCTACAATGAGCAGTTCTTC
CDR3: CASLERSSYNEQFF

V: TRBV18
size: NA
length: 14
D: NA
J: TRBJ2-1
DNA: TGTGCCAGCTCACCAGGGTGGGGATACAATGAGCAGTTCTTC
CDR3: CASSPGWGYNEQFF

V: TRBV4-3
size: NA
length: 15
D: NA
J: TRBJ1-5
DNA: TGCGCCAGCAGCCAAGATGGGGGGGGTAGCCAGCCCCAGCATTTT
CDR3: CASSQDGGGSQPQHF

V: TRBV14
size: few
length: 20
D: TRBD2
J: TRBJ2-1
DNA: TGTGCCAGCAGCCAAGAATTAGGCAGGGTGGGAGCGGGATCGCTTTATGAGCAGTTCTTC
CDR3: CASSQELGRVGAGSLYEQFF

V: TRBV6-1
size: NA
length: 16
D: NA
J: TRBJ1-1
DNA: TGTGCCAGCAGCGAAGACATCAACAGGGTCGGCACTGAAGCTTTCTTT
CDR3: CASSEDINRVGTEAFF

V: TRBV19
size: NA
length: 14
D: NA
J: TRBJ2-4
DNA: TGTGCCAGTAGTCCTTCTTGGCCCGAAAACATTCAGTACTTC
CDR3: CASSPSWPENIQYF

V: TRBV2
size: once
length: 17
D: TRBD1
J: TRBJ1-1
DNA: TGTGCCAGCACTCCCGGGACAGGAGCCATAATGAACACTGAAGCTTTCTTT
CDR3: CASTPGTGAIMNTEAFF

V: TRBV5-6
size: NA
length: 15
D: NA
J: TRBJ2-2
DNA: TGTGCCAGCAGCCCCCGGGGCCAAGGCACCGGGGAGCTGTTTTTT
CDR3: CASSPRGQGTGELFF

V: TRBV5-4
size: NA
length: 15
D: TRBD1
J: TRBJ1-2
DNA: TGTGCCAGCAGCCTCTGGACAGGTCTTAACTATGGCTACACCTTC
CDR3: CASSLWTGLNYGYTF

V: TRBV5-1
size: NA
length: 14
D: TRBD2
J: TRBJ2-3
DNA: TGCGCCAGCAGGGAGACTAGCGGCACAGATACGCAGTATTTT
CDR3: CASRETSGTDTQYF

V: TRBV28
size: few
length: 14
D: TRBD1
J: TRBJ1-1
DNA: TGTGCCAGCAGGGCGGGACAGGAGAACACTGAAGCTTTCTTT
CDR3: CASRAGQENTEAFF

V: TRBV27
size: NA
length: 16
D: TRBD1
J: TRBJ1-2
DNA: TGTGCCAGCAGTCCGGGACAGCGACCCGATAGGGACGGCTACACCTTC
CDR3: CASSPGQRPDRDGYTF

V: TRBV28
size: NA
length: 14
D: NA
J: TRBJ1-1
DNA: TGTGCCAGCAGTTCTCCCCCGGGCCGGGCTGAAGCTTTCTTT
CDR3: CASSSPPGRAEAFF

V: TRBV7-3
size: NA
length: 16
D: TRBD2
J: TRBJ2-2
DNA: TGTGCCAGCAGCTTAATCGGGGGGGATTCCACCGGGGAGCTGTTTTTT
CDR3: CASSLIGGDSTGELFF

V: TRBV30
size: NA
length: 14
D: TRBD1
J: TRBJ2-1
DNA: TGTGCCTGGAGTGTACTGGGACAGGTTCATGAGCAGTTCTTC
CDR3: CAWSVLGQVHEQFF

V: TRBV28
size: once
length: 15
D: NA
J: TRBJ2-3
DNA: TGTGCCACCTGGGGGCGGGAGTATCCCACAGATACGCAGTATTTT
CDR3: CATWGREYPTDTQYF